Below are 6 T cell receptor beta chains sequenced from a single sample in a study of T cell clonality in common variable immunodeficiency. The protocol was immunoSEQ multiplex PCR, while the TCRdb copy is restricted to in-frame clones and leaves out a portion. The data show approximately 81,000 clones, with none appearing a single time. What was sequenced was peripheral blood mononuclear cells. The origin of the receptors is a person aged 18 to 75 in good health.

This clone was recorded at least ten times. The read ends 3 residues before the CDR3 terminus; that terminus is restored from the germline J gene. J is TRBJ2-2 and V is TRBV12-3 or TRBV12-4; 7 bases are shared with TRBD1. This CDR3 comprises 15 residues. V gave up 10 bases and J gave up 0 bases; unmatched junction bases: 8. CDR3 residues: CATTDGTANTGELFF. CDR3 DNA, as far as it was read: TGTGCCACTACGGACGGGACAGCGAACACCGGGGAG.

This clone was seen ten or more times. Sequencing ends 3 residues short of the CDR3 end; the germline J gene provides the rest. This sequence joins TRBV13 and TRBJ2-7, with TRBD1 identical over 9 bases. The CDR3 is 13 amino acids. V dropped 4 bases and J dropped 3; count of bases not matched to a gene: 1. In germline, CDR1 is PRHDT, CDR2 FYEKMQ (reference sequence). The CDR3 region is CASSWTGVYEQYF. The sequenced part of the CDR3 DNA is TGTGCCAGCAGCTGGACAGGGGTCTACGAG.

This clone was counted ten times or more. With the read ending 3 residues before the CDR3 end, the germline J gene is used to fill in that end. V usage is TRBV13 and J usage is TRBJ2-3; TRBD1 matches 7 bases. Germline-derived CDR1 and CDR2 are PRHDT and FYEKMQ (reference sequence). The CDR3 has 12 amino acids. The covered CDR3 bases are TGTGCCAGCAGCGTCCGGGACAGATCG. Translated, it gives CASSVRDRS. The entire CDR3 protein is CASSVRDRSQYF.

This clone was seen many times. The read gets to within 3 residues of the CDR3 end, and the germline J gene fills in the rest. The V and J genes are TRBV9 and TRBJ2-7, with no clear D. Germline lookup yields CDR1 SGDLS and CDR2 YYNGEE. There are 14 residues in the CDR3. V lost 0 bases to trimming and J lost 5 bases, with 12 bases between them. CDR3 sequence reads: CASSVGLPPHEQYF. The part of the CDR3 DNA that was read is TGTGCCAGCAGCGTAGGGCTTCCCCCTCACGAG. The variable domain in full, completed from reference TRBV9 and TRBJ2-7, reads DSGVTQTPKHLITATGQRVTLRCSPRSGDLSVYWYQQSLDQGLQFLIQYYNGEERAKGNILERFSAQQFPDLHSELNLSSLELGDSALYFCASSVGLPPHEQYFGPGTRLTVT.

This clone was seen repeatedly, ten times or more. Coverage ceases 3 residues before the CDR3 finishes, and the germline J gene fills in the end. This rearrangement joins TRBV20-1 to TRBJ2-7, with D possibly TRBD1 on 6 matching bases. This CDR3 contains 14 residues. Germline CDR1 is DFQATT and CDR2 is SNEGSKA (reference sequence). Trimming stripped 5 bases from V and 1 base from J, with 15 bases between. The covered CDR3 bases are TGCAGTGCTCCTGGAGACAGGTTATCCTACGAG. Translating it yields CSAPGDRLSYE. The entire CDR3 is CSAPGDRLSYEQYF.

This clone was seen a handful of times. The read comes to an end 3 residues before the CDR3 does, leaving the germline J gene to fill in the end. This chain joins TRBV29-1 and TRBJ2-1, with 7 bases aligning to TRBD2. The CDR3 is made up of 14 amino acids. Germline CDR1 is SQVTM and CDR2 is ANQGSEA. V lost 7 bases to trimming and J lost 4 bases; unmatched junction nucleotides: 10. The CDR3: CSALASGAYNEQFF. CDR3 bases read: TGCAGCGCGCTTGCCAGCGGGGCTTACAATGAG.